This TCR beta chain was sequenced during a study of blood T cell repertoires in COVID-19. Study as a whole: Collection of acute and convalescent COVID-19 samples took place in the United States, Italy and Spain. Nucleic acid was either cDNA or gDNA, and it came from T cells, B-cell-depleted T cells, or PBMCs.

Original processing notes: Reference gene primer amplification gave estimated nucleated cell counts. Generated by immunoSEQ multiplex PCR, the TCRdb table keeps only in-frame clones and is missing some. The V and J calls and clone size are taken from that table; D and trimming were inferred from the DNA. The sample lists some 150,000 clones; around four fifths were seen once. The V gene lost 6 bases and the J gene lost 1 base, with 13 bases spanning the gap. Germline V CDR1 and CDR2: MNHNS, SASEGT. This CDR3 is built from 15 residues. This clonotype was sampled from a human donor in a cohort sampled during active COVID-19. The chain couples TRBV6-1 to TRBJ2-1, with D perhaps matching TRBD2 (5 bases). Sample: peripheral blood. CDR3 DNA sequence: TGTGCCAGCAGCGAGCCGGGGTTATCCTACAATGAGCAGTTCTTC. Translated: CASSEPGLSYNEQFF.